A selection of T cell receptor beta chains follows, all from one sample in a study of beta chain features in type 1 diabetes. The repertoire was sequenced with immunoSEQ multiplex PCR; TCRdb's copy has only in-frame clones and lacks some. The sample holds around 120,000 clones, 15% to 20% seen once. The sequencing sample was made of central memory CD4+ T cells from blood. These receptors were collected from a man between 18 and 29 years old with type 1 diabetes. Both conserved end residues are trimmed from each CDR3. Fields, in order: J gene, CDR3 length, V gene, CDR3 protein.

j_gene: TRBJ2-3
len: 13
v_gene: TRBV27
CDR3aa: ASSPRTSGVDTQY

j_gene: TRBJ2-3
len: 14
v_gene: TRBV27
CDR3aa: ASSPRGTAGTDTQY

j_gene: TRBJ2-5
len: 13
v_gene: TRBV15
CDR3aa: ATSRGSSAQETQY

j_gene: TRBJ2-1
len: 10
v_gene: TRBV29-1
CDR3aa: SVESRDDEQF

j_gene: TRBJ1-6
len: 14
v_gene: TRBV2
CDR3aa: ASSVRTGFSNSPLH

j_gene: TRBJ1-3
len: 11
v_gene: TRBV30
CDR3aa: AWSAGSGNTIY

j_gene: TRBJ2-4
len: 14
v_gene: TRBV28
CDR3aa: ASSPLRGGAGNIQY

j_gene: TRBJ2-3
len: 14
v_gene: TRBV2
CDR3aa: ASSEAKRTSTDTQY

j_gene: TRBJ2-1
len: 14
v_gene: TRBV7-6
CDR3aa: ASSLGGGTSYNEQF

j_gene: TRBJ1-1
len: 13
v_gene: TRBV5-1
CDR3aa: ASSLQGQGNTEAF

j_gene: TRBJ1-4
len: 11
v_gene: TRBV14
CDR3aa: ASSQDRHEKLF

j_gene: TRBJ2-1
len: 12
v_gene: TRBV29-1
CDR3aa: SVSGLTSYNEQF

j_gene: TRBJ2-7
len: 13
v_gene: TRBV6-5
CDR3aa: ASSYSALGSYEQY

j_gene: TRBJ2-3
len: 12
v_gene: TRBV6-1
CDR3aa: ASSSGGAGDTQY

j_gene: TRBJ2-4
len: 12
v_gene: TRBV11-2
CDR3aa: ASSRGLAENIQY

j_gene: TRBJ2-5
len: 13
v_gene: TRBV10-1
CDR3aa: ASSDPGGKQETQY

j_gene: TRBJ2-1
len: 11
v_gene: TRBV29-1
CDR3aa: SVVNGIYNEQF

j_gene: TRBJ1-2
len: 13
v_gene: TRBV7-2
CDR3aa: ASSGSGDLNYGYT

j_gene: TRBJ2-3
len: 12
v_gene: TRBV19
CDR3aa: ASTRLAGDGTQY

j_gene: TRBJ1-3
len: 11
v_gene: TRBV28
CDR3aa: ASSRLTGNTIY

j_gene: TRBJ1-4
len: 12
v_gene: TRBV7-2
CDR3aa: ASSLGQIQEKLF

j_gene: TRBJ2-2
len: 12
v_gene: TRBV11-2
CDR3aa: ASSGTVNTGELF

j_gene: TRBJ2-3
len: 11
v_gene: TRBV7-3
CDR3aa: ASSSRAEDTQY

j_gene: TRBJ2-7
len: 10
v_gene: TRBV7-9
CDR3aa: ASSLEGYGQY

j_gene: TRBJ1-1
len: 13
v_gene: TRBV4-3
CDR3aa: ASSQDTGGTTEAF

j_gene: TRBJ2-5
len: 17
v_gene: TRBV30
CDR3aa: AWSGRTYDVRSQSETQY

j_gene: TRBJ1-2
len: 10
v_gene: TRBV2
CDR3aa: ASRPGRYGYT

j_gene: TRBJ2-5
len: 14
v_gene: TRBV6-5
CDR3aa: ASSSPRQGTVETQY

j_gene: TRBJ1-2
len: 15
v_gene: TRBV7-2
CDR3aa: ASSLVSGQFQRNGYT